Sequencing of this T cell receptor (beta chain) was carried out in a study of regulatory T cells in long-lasting Graves disease (dated by TCRdb to 2020 to 2022). As for the study more broadly: In the newly diagnosed Graves' disease group, patients had been taking antithyroid drugs for less than 3 months. Patients with persistent Graves' disease were compared with patients with newly diagnosed Graves' disease using TCR sequencing and RNA sequencing of peripheral blood. The study took place in China and was registered as a clinical trial. A total of about 35 samples underwent TCR sequencing, from roughly 13 patients with persistent Graves' disease and some 20 patients with newly diagnosed Graves' disease. On the study overall, not on this receptor specifically: Sequencing and analysis were restricted to the TCR beta chain. A larger number of public clonotypes was shared among persistent patients (2,741) than among newly diagnosed patients (roughly 970). Compared with newly diagnosed patients, persistent Graves' disease patients had lower TCR Shannon entropy and fewer highly expanded clones, which suggests clonal expansion. The authors acknowledged the small sample size as a limitation that may reduce accuracy. The study examined only peripheral blood because the primary lesion, thyroid tissue, could not be accessed. Persistent disease showed preferential use of TRBV28, TRBJ1-2 and TRBJ2-5, whereas newly diagnosed disease favored TRBV20-1 and TRBJ2-1.

The library was made by multiplex PCR. The sample was run on an Illumina HiSeq 4000. iRepertoire HTBI primers and Arm-PCR amplification of CDR3 regions were used to construct TCR beta libraries. Gel purification was performed on PCR products prior to sequencing. On the study's bioinformatics: A total of roughly 67 TRBV and approximately 15 TRBJ segments were identified across samples and were used for gene usage analysis of CDR3 amino acid clonotypes. COPE and FqMerger were used to merge the filtered high-quality paired reads into contigs. BLAST was used to align contigs to the IMGT TRBV, TRBD and TRBJ reference genes, and CDR3 was defined following IMGT. Any clonotype with a frequency above 0.1% was counted as a highly expanded clone. Shannon entropy was used to measure repertoire diversity, and the Gini coefficient was used to measure V-J evenness. A clonotype was considered public if more than one individual shared it. The public reads were run again by TCRdb, first through fastp at Q25 and then through MiXCR, and only productive beta chains were kept. When rows share a CDR3 protein, they turn into one entry using the most common DNA and genes. The V and J calls and clone size are TCRdb's, not the authors'. The table for this sample lists 300,000 to 400,000 distinct CDR3 sequences; 16% of them were counted only once. The top ten clonotypes cover around 27% of the sample.

Per the germline V gene (reference sequence), LGHDT is the CDR1 and YNNKEL is the CDR2. The CDR3 runs 16 residues from the cysteine to the phenylalanine. Just the 48-base CDR3 DNA is kept, in frame starting at base 1. Between the V and J ends, shortened by 2 bases and 0 bases respectively, the junction contains 10 bases. Interpreted using the paper, the time point label stands for: newly diagnosed GD, antithyroid drugs for less than 3 months. RNA was extracted from PBMCs in TRIzol for both TCR sequencing and RNA sequencing. Graves' disease was diagnosed according to American Thyroid Association guidelines. The patients came from an endocrinology department in Xi'an, China. Each patient gave around 9.2 milliliters of peripheral blood, collected in an EDTA anticoagulant tube. PBMCs were isolated by Ficoll Paque Plus density gradient separation without further T cell sorting. RNA quality was checked with an Agilent 2100 Bioanalyzer and agarose gel, and concentration with a NanoDrop 2000.

This clonotype has only one observation. The clone's antigen remains unknown. Per-base qualities were not stored, and no clone one base away is much larger. Evidence from one read is weak. These data were also filed under a second study, of T cells in Graves' hyperthyroidism and ophthalmopathy. Reported in the second study: Stable Graves' hyperthyroidism was defined as the absence of progression to ophthalmopathy over 18 months of follow-up. Hyperthyroidism patients were newly diagnosed, with disease duration under 2 months, and aged 18 to 65 years. Exclusion was applied to patients with uncontrolled infections, other autoimmune diseases, pregnancy or lactation. Diagnoses were established on the basis of clinical symptoms, serum thyroxine and TRAb, thyroid ultrasound, and orbital computed tomography. A first-round RT-PCR of the TCR CDR3 used the HTBI primer set with the Qiagen OneStep RT-PCR kit. Most expanded thyroid clonotypes (frequency above 0.001) were also detected in blood, a finding suggesting that blood repertoires may reflect thyroid immune responses. Ophthalmopathy was separated from stable hyperthyroidism by a 13 V-J signature model, with over 85% sensitivity and roughly 81% specificity obtained in cross-validation and 80%/75% obtained in testing. In validation, progression to ophthalmopathy was predicted by the model with nearly 71% sensitivity and roughly 72% specificity, a median of approximately 7.1 months before onset. TCR V-J signatures able to tell the groups apart were searched for in a discovery cohort of approximately 95 patients, of whom approximately 40 had Graves' ophthalmopathy and under 65 had stable Graves' hyperthyroidism. Whether ophthalmopathy could be predicted prospectively was tested in an independent validation cohort made up of approximately 19 hyperthyroidism patients plus 17 patients who later progressed to ophthalmopathy. The roughly 91 discovery patients were randomly split 7:3 into training and test sets. In addition, the study compared T-cell repertoires in thyroid tissue and in blood from about 6 Graves' hyperthyroidism patients. After sampling, hyperthyroidism patients received methimazole starting at 30 mg daily, and ophthalmopathy patients received high-dose intravenous methylprednisolone. Libraries were constructed in a second round of multiplex PCR, after which size selection and purification were performed. Sequencing of the libraries was done on an Illumina HiSeq2000 using paired-end 100 bp reads. SOAPnuke was used to process the raw data, with reads discarded if the reads contained adapters or uncalled bases, had a mean Phred below 15, or lacked an exact constant-primer or identifier match. COPE v1.2.5 was used to merge the high-quality paired reads, and each unique nucleotide sequence was defined as a clonotype. MiTCR v1.1 was used to align the clonotypes against IMGT TRBV, TRBD and TRBJ reference segments. The analysis was restricted to V-J combinations with a frequency above 0.0001, which together covered 99% to 99.2% of the repertoires. A TCS score was defined as the ratio between F50 (clonal expansion) and ExV (chaos), using BLOSUM62-based TCRdist between CDR3 peptides within each V-J. Welch's t-statistics and random forest reduced roughly 500 V-J features to some 14, which were used in a naive Bayes classifier (R e1071). Sample size was not statistically predetermined, and investigators were not blinded to group allocation. TCR Vbeta CDR3 sequencing of 135 peripheral blood samples (around 45 ophthalmopathy, some 75 hyperthyroidism and some 17 progressor patients) is reported in the paper.

The chain is assembled from TRBV3-1 and TRBJ1-4; tentative D gene TRBD1, with 5 bases matching. The clonotype was recovered from a man aged 40-55 years with Graves disease. Donor details come from another sample of the same person, matched by shared clones. The sample was peripheral blood mononuclear cells (PBMCs), taken at new diagnosis, from a patient treated with antithyroid drugs. The CDR3 is CASSQPGRSTNEKLFF. The sequence in DNA is TGTGCCAGCAGCCAACCGGGACGGTCAACTAATGAAAAACTGTTTTTT.